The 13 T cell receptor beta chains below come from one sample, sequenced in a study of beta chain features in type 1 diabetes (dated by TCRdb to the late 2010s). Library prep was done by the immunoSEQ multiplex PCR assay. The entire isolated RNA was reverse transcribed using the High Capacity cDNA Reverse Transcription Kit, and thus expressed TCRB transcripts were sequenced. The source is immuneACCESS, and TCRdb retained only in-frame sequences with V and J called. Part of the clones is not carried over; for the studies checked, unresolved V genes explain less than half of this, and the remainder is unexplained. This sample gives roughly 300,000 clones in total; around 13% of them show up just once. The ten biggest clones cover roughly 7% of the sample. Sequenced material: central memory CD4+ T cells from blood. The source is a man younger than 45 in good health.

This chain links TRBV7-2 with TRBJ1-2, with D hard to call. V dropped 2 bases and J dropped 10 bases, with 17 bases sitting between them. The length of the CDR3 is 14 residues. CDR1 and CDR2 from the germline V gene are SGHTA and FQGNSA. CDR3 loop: CASSLKRHIRHYTF. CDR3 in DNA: TGTGCCAGCAGCTTAAAACGCCACATACGACACTACACCTTC.

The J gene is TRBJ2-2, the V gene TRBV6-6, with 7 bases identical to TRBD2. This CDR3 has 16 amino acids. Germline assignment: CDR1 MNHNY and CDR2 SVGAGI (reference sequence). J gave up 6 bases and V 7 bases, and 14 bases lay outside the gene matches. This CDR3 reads CASTSSRGGTPGELFF. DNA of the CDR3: TGTGCCAGCACCTCAAGTCGGGGAGGGACTCCCGGGGAGCTGTTTTTT.

CDR3: CASSEALNEQFF. CDR3 nucleotides: TGTGCCAGCAGTGAGGCTCTTAATGAGCAGTTCTTC. The genes are TRBV6-1 and TRBJ2-1, with unresolved D. The CDR3 is 12 amino acids. Germline values: CDR1 MNHNS, CDR2 SASEGT. The V and J ends lost 3 bases and 7 bases respectively, with 7 bases between them.

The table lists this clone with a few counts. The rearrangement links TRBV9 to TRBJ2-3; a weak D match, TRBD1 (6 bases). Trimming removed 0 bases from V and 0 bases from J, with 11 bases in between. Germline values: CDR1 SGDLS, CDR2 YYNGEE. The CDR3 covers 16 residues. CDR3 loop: CASSVAPGASTDTQYF. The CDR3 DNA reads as TGTGCCAGCAGCGTAGCCCCAGGGGCCAGCACAGATACGCAGTATTTT.

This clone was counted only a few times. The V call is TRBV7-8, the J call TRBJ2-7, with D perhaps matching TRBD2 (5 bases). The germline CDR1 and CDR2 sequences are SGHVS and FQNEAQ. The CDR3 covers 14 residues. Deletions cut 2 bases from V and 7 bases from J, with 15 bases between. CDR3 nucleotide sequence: TGTGCCAGCAGCTTACCGCAGGAACAGCGGGAGCAGTACTTC. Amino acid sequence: CASSLPQEQREQYF.

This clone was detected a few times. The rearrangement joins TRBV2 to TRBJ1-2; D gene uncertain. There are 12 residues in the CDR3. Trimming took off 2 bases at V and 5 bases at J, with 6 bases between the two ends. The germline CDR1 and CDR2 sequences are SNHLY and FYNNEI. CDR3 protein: CASSEFLYGYTF. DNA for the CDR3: TGTGCCAGCAGTGAATTCCTATATGGCTACACCTTC. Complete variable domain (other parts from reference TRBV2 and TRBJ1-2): EPEVTQTPSHQVTQMGQEVILRCVPISNHLYFYWYRQILGQKVEFLVSFYNNEISEKSEIFDDQFSVERPDGSNFTLKIRSTKLEDSAMYFCASSEFLYGYTFGSGTRLTVV.

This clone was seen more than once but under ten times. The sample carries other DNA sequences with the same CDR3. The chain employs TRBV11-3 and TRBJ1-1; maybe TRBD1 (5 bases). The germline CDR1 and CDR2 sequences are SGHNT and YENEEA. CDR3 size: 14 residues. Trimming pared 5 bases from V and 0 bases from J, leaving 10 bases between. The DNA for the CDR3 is TGTGCCAGCAGCCCCGACAGCTTGAACACTGAAGCTTTCTTT. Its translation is CASSPDSLNTEAFF.

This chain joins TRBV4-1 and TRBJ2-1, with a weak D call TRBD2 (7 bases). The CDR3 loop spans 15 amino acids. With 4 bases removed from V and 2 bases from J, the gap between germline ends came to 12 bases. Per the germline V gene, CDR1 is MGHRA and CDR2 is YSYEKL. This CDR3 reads CASSPSGGTYNEQFF. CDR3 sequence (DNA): TGCGCCAGCAGCCCTTCGGGGGGCACCTACAATGAGCAGTTCTTC.

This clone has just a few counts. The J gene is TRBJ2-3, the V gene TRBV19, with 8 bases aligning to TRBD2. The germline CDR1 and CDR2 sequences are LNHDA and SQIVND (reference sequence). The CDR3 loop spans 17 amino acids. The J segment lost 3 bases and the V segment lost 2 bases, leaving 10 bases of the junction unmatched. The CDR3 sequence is CASSILALAGGTDTQYF. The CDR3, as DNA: TGTGCCAGTAGTATATTGGCCCTGGCGGGGGGAACAGATACGCAGTATTTT.

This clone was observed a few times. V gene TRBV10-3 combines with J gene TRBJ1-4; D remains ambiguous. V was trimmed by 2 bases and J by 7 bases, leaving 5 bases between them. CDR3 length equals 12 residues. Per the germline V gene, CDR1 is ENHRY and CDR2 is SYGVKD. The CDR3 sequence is CAISEGLEKLFF. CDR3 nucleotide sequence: TGTGCCATCAGTGAGGGTCTTGAAAAACTGTTTTTT.

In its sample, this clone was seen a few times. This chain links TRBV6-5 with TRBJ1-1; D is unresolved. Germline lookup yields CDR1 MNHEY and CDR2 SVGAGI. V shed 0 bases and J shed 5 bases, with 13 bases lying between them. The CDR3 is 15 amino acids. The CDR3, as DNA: TGTGCCAGCAGTTACTCTTTCCCGATGGGGACTGAAGCTTTCTTT. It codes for CASSYSFPMGTEAFF.

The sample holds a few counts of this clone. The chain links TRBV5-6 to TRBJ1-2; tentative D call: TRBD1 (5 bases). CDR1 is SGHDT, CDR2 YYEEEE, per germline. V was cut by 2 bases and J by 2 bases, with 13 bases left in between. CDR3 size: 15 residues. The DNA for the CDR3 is TGTGCCAGCAGCTTTTCGCGGGGGAACAACTATGGCTACACCTTC. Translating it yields CASSFSRGNNYGYTF.

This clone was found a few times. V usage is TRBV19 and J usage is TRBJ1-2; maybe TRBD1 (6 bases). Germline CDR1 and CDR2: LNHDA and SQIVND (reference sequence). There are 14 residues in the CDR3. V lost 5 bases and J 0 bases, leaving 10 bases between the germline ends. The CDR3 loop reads CASSASGANYGYTF. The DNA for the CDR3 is TGTGCCAGTAGTGCCTCAGGGGCTAACTATGGCTACACCTTC.